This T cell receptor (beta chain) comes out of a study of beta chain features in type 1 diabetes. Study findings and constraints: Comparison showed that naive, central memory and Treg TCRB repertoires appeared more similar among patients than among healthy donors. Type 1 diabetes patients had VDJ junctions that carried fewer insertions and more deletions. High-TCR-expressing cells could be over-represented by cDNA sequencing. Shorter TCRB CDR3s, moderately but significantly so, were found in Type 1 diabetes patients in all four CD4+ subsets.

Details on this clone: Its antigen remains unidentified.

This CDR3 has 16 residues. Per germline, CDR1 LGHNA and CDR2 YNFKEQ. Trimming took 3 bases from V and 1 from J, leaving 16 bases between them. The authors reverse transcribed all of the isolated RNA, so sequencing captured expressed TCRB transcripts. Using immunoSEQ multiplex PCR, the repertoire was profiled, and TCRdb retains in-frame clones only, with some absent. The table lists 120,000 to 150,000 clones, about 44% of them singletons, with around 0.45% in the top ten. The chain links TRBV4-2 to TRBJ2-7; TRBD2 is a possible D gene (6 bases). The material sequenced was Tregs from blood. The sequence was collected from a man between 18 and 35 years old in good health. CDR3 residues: CASSQARDSGSYEQYF. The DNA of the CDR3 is TGTGCCAGCAGCCAGGCCCGGGACTCAGGATCCTACGAGCAGTACTTC.